The clone carrying this T cell receptor beta chain was detected a few times. Its antigen is not identified. Subjects with ophthalmopathy showed a Clinical Activity Score no lower than 3, a NOSPECS grade no lower than 4, and a duration shorter than 3 months. Exclusions: uncontrolled infection, other autoimmune disease, pregnancy, lactation. An approximately 10 ml volume of fresh peripheral blood provided the PBMCs. The data stem from a study of T cells in Graves' hyperthyroidism and ophthalmopathy. Overall study findings and caveats: Most clonotypes expanded in the thyroid (above 0.001) were also present in blood.

TCR beta CDR3 region amplification was performed from RNA transcripts. Carried out on the TCR CDR3, a first-round RT-PCR used the HTBI primer set. TCRdb fed the multiplex PCR reads into MiXCR, producing one record per CDR3 protein. The sample consists of 550,000 to 700,000 distinct CDR3 sequences, about 15% of them appearing once. The CDR3 contains 13 residues. Germline trimming cut 7 bases from V and 8 bases from J; bases unmatched to any gene: 6. The chain carries TRBV12-3 or TRBV12-4 and TRBJ1-4; 8 nucleotides line up with TRBD1. This clonotype originated in a woman aged 40 to 55 with Graves' ophthalmopathy. Sequences were obtained from blood. The DNA for the CDR3 is TGTGCCAGCAAAGGACAGGGCGGGGAAAAACTGTTTTTT. Amino acids: CASKGQGGEKLFF.